The rows below give T cell receptor beta chains drawn from one sample of a study of blood T cell repertoires in COVID-19. Sequencing was performed with immunoSEQ multiplex PCR; in TCRdb, only in-frame clones are kept and a portion is missing. The data show about 140,000 clones, around nine tenths seen once. The material sequenced was peripheral blood. Receptor source: a man between 50 and 59 years old with active or convalescent COVID-19. Both conserved end residues are trimmed from each CDR3. Fields, in order: CDR3 protein, V gene.

CDR3aa: ASSTGVTDTQY
v_gene: TRBV24-1

CDR3aa: ASSQEEGASYGYT
v_gene: TRBV4-1

CDR3aa: ASSPGSYEQY
v_gene: TRBV6-2/TRBV6-3

CDR3aa: ASSNLLGGNSPLH
v_gene: TRBV19

CDR3aa: SVISRGQVLTSSYNEQF
v_gene: TRBV29-1

CDR3aa: ASSSSQLADIQY
v_gene: TRBV5-1

CDR3aa: ASSQAGGRATGELF
v_gene: TRBV14

CDR3aa: ASSDRDNSYEQY
v_gene: TRBV6-6

CDR3aa: ASSYSPGQGITEAF
v_gene: TRBV6-2/TRBV6-3

CDR3aa: ASIVSQVANTEAF
v_gene: TRBV19

CDR3aa: ASSFPGLYQETQY
v_gene: TRBV7-2

CDR3aa: ASSIDLRTVSPLH
v_gene: TRBV19

CDR3aa: SASNGGNAEQF
v_gene: TRBV20-1

CDR3aa: ASSLPARQPQH
v_gene: TRBV28

CDR3aa: SVVSGRAGEQF
v_gene: TRBV29-1

CDR3aa: ASSLLVGEQF
v_gene: TRBV7-3

CDR3aa: ASSPRSSGRGETQY
v_gene: TRBV11-1

CDR3aa: ASSEESGRAGETQY
v_gene: TRBV6-1

CDR3aa: ASSEQNYGYT
v_gene: TRBV6-1

CDR3aa: ASTPGQGRDTQY
v_gene: TRBV7-9

CDR3aa: ASSQEGLAGGPEF
v_gene: TRBV4-3

CDR3aa: ASRRMGGTEAF
v_gene: TRBV28

CDR3aa: ASSQVSEFYGYT
v_gene: TRBV14

CDR3aa: SGWTGRETQY
v_gene: TRBV29-1

CDR3aa: ASSLVGTGGYEQY
v_gene: TRBV5-1

CDR3aa: ASSLTGQGNNSPLH
v_gene: TRBV4-1

CDR3aa: ASSPGTGINQPQH
v_gene: TRBV18

CDR3aa: ASSQLQGADTQY
v_gene: TRBV3-1/TRBV3-2

CDR3aa: ASSIEQGWANVLT
v_gene: TRBV19

CDR3aa: ASSQGSSISGNTIY
v_gene: TRBV3-1/TRBV3-2

CDR3aa: ASSVGGRDSPLH
v_gene: TRBV9

CDR3aa: ASSLRGAADTQY
v_gene: TRBV5-1

CDR3aa: ASSVAGGWQETQY
v_gene: TRBV9

CDR3aa: ASSLGENYGYT
v_gene: TRBV12-3/TRBV12-4

CDR3aa: ASRTTGYSNQPQH
v_gene: TRBV19

CDR3aa: AIRTGAGNTIY
v_gene: TRBV10-3

CDR3aa: ASSHPRGRTGELF
v_gene: TRBV5-6

CDR3aa: ASSTGTGEGGYT
v_gene: TRBV5-1

CDR3aa: SVGGRGTDTQY
v_gene: TRBV29-1

CDR3aa: ASSLTSGSYYEQY
v_gene: TRBV5-1

CDR3aa: ASSQRVLTDTQY
v_gene: TRBV4-3